This TCR beta chain was retrieved from a study of T cell clonotyping in hematopoietic cell transplantation. The CDR3 has 15 amino acids. Unmatched junction bases numbered 10, after V lost 5 bases and J lost 6 bases. In germline, CDR1 is SGHRS, CDR2 YFSETQ. Profiled with immunoSEQ multiplex PCR; TCRdb holds only in-frame clones, not every one. Here the sample spans tens of thousands of clones, 94% being singletons. This chain uses TRBV5-1 with TRBJ2-7, with 11 positions matching TRBD1. The sequenced material came from peripheral blood mononuclear cells. This TCR came from a woman aged 45 to 65 in good health. Some clones in this sample may be carry-over from other donors' samples. The CDR3 region is CASSNPGTGGFEQYF. CDR3 in DNA: TGCGCCAGCAGTAACCCCGGGACAGGGGGTTTCGAGCAGTACTTC.